This TCR beta chain comes out of a study of cytomegalovirus exposure and HLA in healthy donors. Study results and limitations: Many donors carried some public TCRs, although rarity characterized most TCR sequences. Accurate prediction of most subjects' HLA-A and HLA-B alleles from TCR beta sequences was reported.

Germline V lookup: CDR1 MGHDK, CDR2 SYGVNS. The CDR3 has 16 residues. The trim removed 4 bases at V and 5 bases at J, leaving 9 bases unmatched. Worth noting for this clone: Its target is not known.

The PCR was carried out with 60 Vbeta primers and 13 Jbeta primers. The protocol was immunoSEQ multiplex PCR, while the TCRdb copy is restricted to in-frame clones and leaves out a portion. The sample lists more than 30,000 clones, around 70% occurring once. Source material: PBMCs. The genes are TRBV25-1 and TRBJ2-5; 11 bases map to TRBD2. This receptor was identified in a middle-aged man in good health and CMV-seropositive. CDR3 bases: TGTGCCAGCAGTGGTTTTAGCGGGGGGGCCTCGGAGACCCAGTACTTC. Its protein is CASSGFSGGASETQYF.